This T cell receptor (beta chain) was documented in a study of T cells in Graves' hyperthyroidism and ophthalmopathy. RNA transcripts yielded amplified TCR beta CDR3 regions. RT-PCR in the first round (using the HTBI primer set) targeted the TCR CDR3. From the multiplex PCR reads, TCRdb called clonotypes with MiXCR, one entry per CDR3 protein. The repertoire holds hundreds of thousands of distinct CDR3 sequences, with roughly 16% as singletons. This clonotype was counted a few times. Its target is unknown. General study results and limits: From stable hyperthyroidism, ophthalmopathy was separated by a 13 V-J model.

Germline V gene lookup returns CDR1 SGHNT and CDR2 YENEEA. With 5 bases removed from V and 0 bases from J, the gap between germline ends came to 11 bases. The CDR3 contains 15 residues. The chain employs TRBV11-3 and TRBJ2-4, with D tentatively TRBD1 or TRBD2 (5 bases each). The sample taken for sequencing was blood. The TCR sequence derives from a woman in her 30s with Graves' hyperthyroidism. This chain's CDR3 is CASSTQDSAKNIQYF. The CDR3 DNA reads TGTGCCAGCAGCACACAGGACTCAGCCAAAAACATTCAGTACTTC.